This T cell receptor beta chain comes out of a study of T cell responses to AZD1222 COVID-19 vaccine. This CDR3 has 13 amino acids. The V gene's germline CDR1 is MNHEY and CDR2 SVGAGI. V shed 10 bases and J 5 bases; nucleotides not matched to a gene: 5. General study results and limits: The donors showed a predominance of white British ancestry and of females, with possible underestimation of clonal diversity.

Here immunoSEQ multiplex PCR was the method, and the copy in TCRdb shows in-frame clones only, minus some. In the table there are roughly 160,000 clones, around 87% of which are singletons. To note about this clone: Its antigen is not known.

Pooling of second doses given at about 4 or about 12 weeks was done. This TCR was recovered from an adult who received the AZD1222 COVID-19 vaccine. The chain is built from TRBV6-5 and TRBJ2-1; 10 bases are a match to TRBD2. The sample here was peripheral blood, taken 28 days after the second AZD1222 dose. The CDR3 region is CATKRGGDNEQFF. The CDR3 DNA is TGTGCCACCAAGCGGGGGGGTGACAATGAGCAGTTCTTC.